The clone carrying this T cell receptor beta chain turned up a few times. Libraries were prepared by immunoSEQ multiplex PCR; TCRdb keeps only in-frame clonotypes and omits some of them. The sample has more than 75,000 clones, roughly 84% seen once. Exclusion of a patient followed from autoimmune disease history or systemic immunosuppression. The sample originates from a study of OX40 agonist ivuxolimab in advanced cancers. Study summary: Partial responses were achieved by three patients, of whom one had hepatocellular carcinoma and two had cutaneous melanoma.

The CDR3 contains 15 residues. The V gene's germline CDR1 is SGHRS and CDR2 YFSETQ. V was shortened by 2 bases and J by 0 bases, with 9 bases between the two germline ends. The sample in question was CD4+ or CD8+ T cells sorted from blood, obtained in a trial of the OX40 agonist ivuxolimab. The TCR originated in an adult with an advanced solid tumor such as melanoma, head and neck, liver or kidney cancer. V and J are TRBV5-1 and TRBJ1-3, with D unresolved. CDR3 in amino acids: CASSFGPGSGNTIYF. The DNA for the CDR3 is TGCGCCAGCAGCTTCGGACCTGGCTCTGGAAACACCATATATTTT.